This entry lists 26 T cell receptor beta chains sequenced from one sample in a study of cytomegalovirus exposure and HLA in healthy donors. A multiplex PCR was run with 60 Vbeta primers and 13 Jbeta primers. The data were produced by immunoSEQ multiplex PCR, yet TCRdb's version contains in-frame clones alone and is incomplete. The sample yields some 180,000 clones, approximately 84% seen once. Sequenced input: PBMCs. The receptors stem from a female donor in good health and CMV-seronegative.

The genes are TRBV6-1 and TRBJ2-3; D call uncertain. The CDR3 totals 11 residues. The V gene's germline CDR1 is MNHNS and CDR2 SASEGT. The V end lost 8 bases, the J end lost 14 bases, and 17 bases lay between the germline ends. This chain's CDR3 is CASAESPLRYF. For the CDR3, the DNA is TGTGCCAGCGCTGAGTCGCCCCTCCGGTATTTT.

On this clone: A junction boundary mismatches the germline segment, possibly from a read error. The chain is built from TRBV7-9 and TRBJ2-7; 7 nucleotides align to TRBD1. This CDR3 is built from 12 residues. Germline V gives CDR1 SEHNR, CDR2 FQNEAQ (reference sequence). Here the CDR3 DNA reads TGTTCCAGCAGCTGGGACAGCTACGAGCAGTACTTC. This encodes CSSSWDSYEQYF.

CDR3 loop: CASSLPGVRYTEAFF. In nucleotides, the CDR3 is TGTGCCAGCAGCTTGCCGGGGGTACGGTACACTGAAGCTTTCTTT. The chain recombines TRBV5-4 with TRBJ1-1, with a tentative D call TRBD1 (5 bases). Germline values: CDR1 SGHNT, CDR2 YYREEE (reference sequence). V shed 1 base and J shed 3 bases, with 13 bases lying between them. There are 15 residues in the CDR3.

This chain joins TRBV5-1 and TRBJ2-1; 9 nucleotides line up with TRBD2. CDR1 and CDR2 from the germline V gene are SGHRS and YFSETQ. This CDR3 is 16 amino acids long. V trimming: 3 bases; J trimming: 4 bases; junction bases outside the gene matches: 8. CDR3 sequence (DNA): TGCGCCAGCAGCTCGGGATTAGCGGGGGTTTACAATGAGCAGTTCTTC. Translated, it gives CASSSGLAGVYNEQFF.

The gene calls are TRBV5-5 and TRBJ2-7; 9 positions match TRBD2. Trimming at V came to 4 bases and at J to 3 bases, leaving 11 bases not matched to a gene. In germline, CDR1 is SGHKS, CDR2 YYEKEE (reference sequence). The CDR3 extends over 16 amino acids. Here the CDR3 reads CASSPLVAGVVYEQYF. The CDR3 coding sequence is TGTGCCAGCAGCCCCCTGGTAGCGGGGGTGGTCTACGAGCAGTACTTC.

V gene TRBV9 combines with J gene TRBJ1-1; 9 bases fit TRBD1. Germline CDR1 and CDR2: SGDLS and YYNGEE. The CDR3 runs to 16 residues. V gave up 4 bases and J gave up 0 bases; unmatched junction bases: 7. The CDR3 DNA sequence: TGTGCCAGCAGCCCGACCGGGACAGGGATGAACACTGAAGCTTTCTTT. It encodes CASSPTGTGMNTEAFF.

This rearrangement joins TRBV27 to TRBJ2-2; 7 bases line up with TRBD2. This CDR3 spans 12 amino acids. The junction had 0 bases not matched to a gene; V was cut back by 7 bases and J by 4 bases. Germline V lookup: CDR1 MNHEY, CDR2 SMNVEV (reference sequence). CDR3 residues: CASTGGTGELFF. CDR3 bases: TGTGCCAGCACGGGAGGCACCGGGGAGCTGTTTTTT.

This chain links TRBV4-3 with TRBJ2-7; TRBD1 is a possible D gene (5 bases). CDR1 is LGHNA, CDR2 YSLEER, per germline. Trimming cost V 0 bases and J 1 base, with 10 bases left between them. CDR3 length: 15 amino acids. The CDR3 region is CASSQEDSFSYEQYF. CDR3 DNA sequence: TGCGCCAGCAGCCAAGAAGACAGTTTTTCCTACGAGCAGTACTTC.

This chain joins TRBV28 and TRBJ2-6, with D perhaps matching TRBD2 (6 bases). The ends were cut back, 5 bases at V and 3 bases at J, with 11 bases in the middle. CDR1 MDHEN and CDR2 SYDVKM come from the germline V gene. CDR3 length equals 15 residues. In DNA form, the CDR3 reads TGTGCCAGCAGTCTGGTGGGGGGTGGGGCCAACGTCCTGACTTTC. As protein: CASSLVGGGANVLTF.

CDR3: CAISPGQGPGELFF. Here the CDR3 DNA reads TGTGCCATCAGTCCGGGACAGGGACCCGGGGAGCTGTTTTTT. The chain recombines TRBV10-3 with TRBJ2-2; TRBD1 matches at 9 bases. The CDR3 contains 14 residues. The germline V gene has CDR1 ENHRY and CDR2 SYGVKD. J was trimmed by 6 bases and V by 5 bases; bases with no gene match: 4.

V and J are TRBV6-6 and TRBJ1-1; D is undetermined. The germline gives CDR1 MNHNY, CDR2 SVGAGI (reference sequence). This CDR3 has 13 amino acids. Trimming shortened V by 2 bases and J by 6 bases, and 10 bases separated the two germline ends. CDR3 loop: CASSYIQSSEAFF. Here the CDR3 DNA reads TGTGCCAGCAGTTACATACAGTCCTCTGAAGCTTTCTTT.

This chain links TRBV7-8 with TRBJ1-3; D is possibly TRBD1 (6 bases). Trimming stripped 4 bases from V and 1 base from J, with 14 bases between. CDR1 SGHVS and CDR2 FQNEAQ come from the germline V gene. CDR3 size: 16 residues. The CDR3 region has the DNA TGTGCCAGCAGCTACCGGGACAAGATTTCTGGAAACACCATATATTTT. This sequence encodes CASSYRDKISGNTIYF.

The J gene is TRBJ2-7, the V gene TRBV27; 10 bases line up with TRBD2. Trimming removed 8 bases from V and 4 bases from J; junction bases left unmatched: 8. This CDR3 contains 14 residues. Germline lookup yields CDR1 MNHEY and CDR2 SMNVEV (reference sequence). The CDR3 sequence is CASGLAGGIYEQYF. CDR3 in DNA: TGTGCCAGCGGGTTAGCGGGAGGTATTTACGAGCAGTACTTC.

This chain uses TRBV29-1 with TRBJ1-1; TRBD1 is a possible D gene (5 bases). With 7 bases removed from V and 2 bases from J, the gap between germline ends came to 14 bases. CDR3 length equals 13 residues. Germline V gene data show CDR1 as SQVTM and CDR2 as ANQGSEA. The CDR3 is CSAGDRVNTEAFF. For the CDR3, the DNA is TGCAGCGCGGGAGACAGAGTTAACACTGAAGCTTTCTTT.

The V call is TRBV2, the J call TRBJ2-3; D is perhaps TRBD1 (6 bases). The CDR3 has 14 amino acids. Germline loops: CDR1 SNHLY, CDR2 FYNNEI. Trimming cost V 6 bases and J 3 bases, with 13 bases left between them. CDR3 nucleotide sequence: TGTGCCAGCAGCCGTACAGGGTTTACAGATACGCAGTATTTT. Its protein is CASSRTGFTDTQYF.

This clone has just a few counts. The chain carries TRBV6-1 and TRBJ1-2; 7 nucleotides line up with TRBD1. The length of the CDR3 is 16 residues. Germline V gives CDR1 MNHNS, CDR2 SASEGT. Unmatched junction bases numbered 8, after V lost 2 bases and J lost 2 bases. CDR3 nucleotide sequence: TGTGCCAGCAGTGAATTAAAGGGGGCGGCGAACTATGGCTACACCTTC. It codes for CASSELKGAANYGYTF.

In DNA, the CDR3 is TGTGCCTGGGGCGAGAGCGGTAGCAATCAGCCCCAGCATTTT. Its translation is CAWGESGSNQPQHF. The chain carries TRBV30 and TRBJ1-5; no reliable D call. The germline V gene has CDR1 GTSNPN and CDR2 SVGIG (reference sequence). V lost 5 bases to trimming and J lost 0 bases, with 11 bases between them. The CDR3 spans 14 residues.

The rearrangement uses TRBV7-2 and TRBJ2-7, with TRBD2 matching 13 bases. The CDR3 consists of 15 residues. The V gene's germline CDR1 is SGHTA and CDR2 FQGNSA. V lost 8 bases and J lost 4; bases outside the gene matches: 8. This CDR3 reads CASRRTSGGVYEQYF. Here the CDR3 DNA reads TGTGCCAGCCGAAGAACTAGCGGGGGGGTTTACGAGCAGTACTTC.

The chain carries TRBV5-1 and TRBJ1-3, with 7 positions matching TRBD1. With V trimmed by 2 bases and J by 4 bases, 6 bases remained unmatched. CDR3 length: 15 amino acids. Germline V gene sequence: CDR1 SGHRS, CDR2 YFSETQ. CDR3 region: CASSFVAGGGNTIYF. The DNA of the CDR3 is TGCGCCAGCAGCTTTGTGGCAGGGGGAGGAAACACCATATATTTT. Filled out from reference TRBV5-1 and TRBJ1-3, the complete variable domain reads KAGVTQTPRYLIKTRGQQVTLSCSPISGHRSVSWYQQTPGQGLQFLFEYFSETQRNKGNFPGRFSGRQFSNSRSEMNVSTLELGDSALYLCASSFVAGGGNTIYFGEGSWLTVV.

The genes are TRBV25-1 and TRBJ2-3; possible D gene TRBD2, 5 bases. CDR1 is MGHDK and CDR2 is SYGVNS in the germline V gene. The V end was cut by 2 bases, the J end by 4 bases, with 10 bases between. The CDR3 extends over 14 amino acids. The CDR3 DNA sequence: TGTGCCAGCAGTGAACCACGGGGATCAGATACGCAGTATTTT. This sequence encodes CASSEPRGSDTQYF.

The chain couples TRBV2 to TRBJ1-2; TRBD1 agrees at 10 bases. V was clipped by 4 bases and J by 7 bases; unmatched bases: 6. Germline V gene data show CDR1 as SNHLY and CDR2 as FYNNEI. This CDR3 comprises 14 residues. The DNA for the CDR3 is TGTGCCAGCAGTGGATCGGGACAGGGGTTTGGCTACACCTTC. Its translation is CASSGSGQGFGYTF.

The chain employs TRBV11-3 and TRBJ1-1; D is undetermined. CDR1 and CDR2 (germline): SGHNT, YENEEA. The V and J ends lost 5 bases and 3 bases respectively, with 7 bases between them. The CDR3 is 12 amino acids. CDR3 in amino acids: CASSPRDTEAFF. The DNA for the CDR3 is TGTGCCAGCAGCCCGCGGGACACTGAAGCTTTCTTT.

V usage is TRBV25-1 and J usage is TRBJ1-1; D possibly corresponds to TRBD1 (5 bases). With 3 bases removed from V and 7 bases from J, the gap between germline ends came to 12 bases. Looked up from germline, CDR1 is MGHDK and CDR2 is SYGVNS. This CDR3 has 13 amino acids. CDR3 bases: TGTGCCAGCAGTGACCCGGGGGGAATTGAAGCTTTCTTT. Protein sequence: CASSDPGGIEAFF.

The CDR3 DNA sequence: TGTGCCAGCACCACATCAGAGGGGGGGAAGGACTATGGCTACACCTTC. Encoded protein: CASTTSEGGKDYGYTF. The chain combines TRBV28 with TRBJ1-2; weak D call: TRBD1 (6 bases). Trimming took off 7 bases at V and 3 bases at J, with 21 bases between the two ends. The CDR3 extends over 16 amino acids. CDR1 and CDR2 from the germline V gene are MDHEN and SYDVKM.

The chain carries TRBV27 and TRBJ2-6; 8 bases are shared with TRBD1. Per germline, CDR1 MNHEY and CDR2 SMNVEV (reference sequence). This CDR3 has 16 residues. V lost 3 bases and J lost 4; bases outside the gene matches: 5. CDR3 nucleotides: TGTGCCAGCAGTTTCCAGGGGGCGCGCGGGGCCAACGTCCTGACTTTC. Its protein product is CASSFQGARGANVLTF.

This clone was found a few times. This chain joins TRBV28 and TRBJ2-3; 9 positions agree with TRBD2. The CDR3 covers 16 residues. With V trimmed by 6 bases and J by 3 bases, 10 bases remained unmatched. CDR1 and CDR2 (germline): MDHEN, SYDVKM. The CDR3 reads CASSTWREGGTDTQYF. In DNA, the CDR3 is TGTGCCAGCAGCACTTGGCGGGAGGGCGGGACAGATACGCAGTATTTT.